These T cell receptor beta chains were read from a single sample in a study of cytomegalovirus exposure and HLA in healthy donors. Clones were read by immunoSEQ multiplex PCR, and TCRdb kept only the in-frame ones, dropping some. The sample includes a few hundred thousand clones, roughly four fifths of them seen just once. Sequences were obtained from PBMCs. The origin of the receptors is a girl aged 2 to 9 in good health and CMV-seronegative. Both conserved end residues are part of each CDR3. A D gene is named only where the DNA matches it firmly. Expanded clones get a size class; other rows say once, few or many, or leave the size out.

d_call clone_size j_call v_call cdr3_aa cdr3_nt
- - TRBJ1-2 TRBV9 CASSPDGVRHYGYTF TGTGCCAGCAGCCCAGACGGGGTACGTCACTATGGCTACACCTTC
TRBD2 - TRBJ2-7 TRBV7-6 CASSLPQGVAGGITDEQYF TGTGCCAGCAGCTTACCACAGGGTGTAGCGGGGGGGATAACCGACGAGCAGTACTTC
- - TRBJ1-1 TRBV5-1 CASSTGTLLNTEAFF TGCGCCAGCAGCACCGGGACACTGTTGAACACTGAAGCTTTCTTT
TRBD2 - TRBJ2-2 TRBV6-5 CASSGLAGTTGELFF TGTGCCAGCAGCGGACTAGCGGGTACCACCGGGGAGCTGTTTTTT
TRBD1 - TRBJ1-2 TRBV5-4 CASSPDRGIYGYTF TGTGCCAGCAGCCCGGACAGGGGAATCTATGGCTACACCTTC
- - TRBJ1-1 TRBV19 CASSFTPSNTEAFF TGTGCCAGTAGTTTCACTCCTTCTAACACTGAAGCTTTCTTT
- - TRBJ1-2 TRBV11-2 CASSIMGGNYGYTF TGTGCCAGCAGCATCATGGGAGGCAACTATGGCTACACCTTC
TRBD1 - TRBJ1-4 TRBV25-1 CASSPGQGIKREKLFF TGTGCCAGCAGCCCGGGACAGGGGATTAAGAGGGAAAAACTGTTTTTT
TRBD1 - TRBJ2-7 TRBV25-1 CASSSSWDRVSYEQYF TGTGCCAGCAGTTCGTCGTGGGACAGGGTCTCCTACGAGCAGTACTTC
- - TRBJ2-3 TRBV29-1 CSVVTWGGKDTQYF TGCAGCGTTGTTACGTGGGGGGGCAAAGATACGCAGTATTTT
- - TRBJ1-2 TRBV5-4 CASSPVMGSYGYTF TGTGCCAGCAGCCCGGTAATGGGGAGTTATGGCTACACCTTC
- - TRBJ1-1 TRBV14 CASSGSSNAEAFF TGTGCCAGCAGCGGTTCATCTAACGCTGAAGCTTTCTTT
- - TRBJ1-3 TRBV2 CASRSYGNTIYF TGTGCCAGCAGGTCCTACGGAAACACCATATATTTT
- few TRBJ2-3 TRBV30 CAWSDPLAMGTDTQYF TGTGCCTGGAGCGACCCTCTAGCTATGGGCACAGATACGCAGTATTTT
- - TRBJ1-5 TRBV27 CASSHGSNQPQHF TGTGCCAGCAGTCACGGGAGCAATCAGCCCCAGCATTTT
- - TRBJ2-5 TRBV7-8 CASSLVMTNRQETQYF TGTGCCAGCAGCTTAGTCATGACTAACCGCCAAGAGACCCAGTACTTC
TRBD1 - TRBJ1-1 TRBV28 CASSLTQGATEAFF TGTGCCAGCAGTTTAACGCAGGGGGCCACTGAAGCTTTCTTT
TRBD1 - TRBJ1-5 TRBV5-4 CASSPGTGYNQPQHF TGTGCCAGCAGCCCAGGGACAGGCTACAATCAGCCCCAGCATTTT
TRBD1 - TRBJ2-3 TRBV19 CASTMRGRADTQYF TGTGCCAGTACTATGAGGGGGCGCGCAGATACGCAGTATTTT
- - TRBJ1-1 TRBV7-8 CASRNAPRGTETEAFF TGTGCCAGCAGAAACGCCCCGCGGGGTACCGAAACTGAAGCTTTCTTT
TRBD1 - TRBJ1-5 TRBV4-1 CASSQDRQGARDQPQHF TGCGCCAGCAGCCAAGATCGTCAGGGGGCAAGAGATCAGCCCCAGCATTTT
- - TRBJ1-3 TRBV5-4 CASSLDTGLGNTIYF TGTGCCAGCAGCTTGGACACAGGGCTGGGAAACACCATATATTTT
- - TRBJ1-2 TRBV7-2 CASSLAVTGDYGYTF TGTGCCAGCAGCTTAGCTGTGACAGGCGACTATGGCTACACCTTC
- - TRBJ1-2 TRBV7-8 CASSLGRRRGNYGYTF TGTGCCAGCAGCTTAGGGCGGAGGCGCGGGAACTATGGCTACACCTTC
TRBD2 - TRBJ2-7 TRBV14 CASSLLPGLAYEQYF TGTGCCAGCAGCCTACTGCCGGGACTAGCCTACGAGCAGTACTTC
- - TRBJ1-5 TRBV6-1 CASSYQTGQPQHF TGTGCCAGCAGTTATCAGACAGGTCAGCCCCAGCATTTT
TRBD1 - TRBJ1-2 TRBV27 CASSLHRDRNGYTF TGTGCCAGCAGTTTACATCGGGACAGGAATGGCTACACCTTC
- - TRBJ2-3 TRBV7-6 CASSEHPGTSTDTQYF TGTGCCAGCAGCGAACACCCGGGGACTAGCACAGATACGCAGTATTTT
TRBD1 - TRBJ2-7 TRBV18 CASSPQDRGAIYEQYF TGTGCCAGCTCACCGCAAGACAGGGGCGCTATCTACGAGCAGTACTTC
- - TRBJ1-1 TRBV5-8 CASSLPWTESNTEAFF TGTGCCAGCAGCCTCCCCTGGACAGAATCAAACACTGAAGCTTTCTTT
TRBD1 - TRBJ1-5 TRBV7-9 CASSATGPSNQPQHF TGTGCCAGCAGCGCGACAGGGCCTAGCAATCAGCCCCAGCATTTT